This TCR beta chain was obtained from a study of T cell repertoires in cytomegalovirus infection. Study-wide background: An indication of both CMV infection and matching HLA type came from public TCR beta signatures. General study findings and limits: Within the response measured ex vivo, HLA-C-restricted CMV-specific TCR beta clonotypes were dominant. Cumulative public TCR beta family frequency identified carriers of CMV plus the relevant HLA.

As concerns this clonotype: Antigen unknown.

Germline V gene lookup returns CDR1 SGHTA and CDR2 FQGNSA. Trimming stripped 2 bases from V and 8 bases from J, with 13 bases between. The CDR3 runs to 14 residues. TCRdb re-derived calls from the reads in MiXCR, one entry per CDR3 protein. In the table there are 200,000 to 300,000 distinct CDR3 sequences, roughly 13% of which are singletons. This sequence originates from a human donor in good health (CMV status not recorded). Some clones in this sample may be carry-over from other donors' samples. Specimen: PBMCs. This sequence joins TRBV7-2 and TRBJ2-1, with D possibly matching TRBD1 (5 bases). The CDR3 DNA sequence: TGTGCCAGCAGCTTAAGAAGGAAGGGGTATGAGCAGTTCTTC. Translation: CASSLRRKGYEQFF.